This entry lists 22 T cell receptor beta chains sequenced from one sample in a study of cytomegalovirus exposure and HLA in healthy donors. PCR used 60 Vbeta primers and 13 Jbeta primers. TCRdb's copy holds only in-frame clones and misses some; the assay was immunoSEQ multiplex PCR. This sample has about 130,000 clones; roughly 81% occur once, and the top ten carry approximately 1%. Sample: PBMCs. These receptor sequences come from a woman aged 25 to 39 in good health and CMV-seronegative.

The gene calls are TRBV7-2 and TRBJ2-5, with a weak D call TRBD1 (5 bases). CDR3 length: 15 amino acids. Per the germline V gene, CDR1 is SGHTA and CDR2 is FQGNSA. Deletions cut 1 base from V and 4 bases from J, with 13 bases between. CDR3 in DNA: TGTGCCAGCAGCTTAGATCGGACACCGGTAGAGACCCAGTACTTC. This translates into CASSLDRTPVETQYF.

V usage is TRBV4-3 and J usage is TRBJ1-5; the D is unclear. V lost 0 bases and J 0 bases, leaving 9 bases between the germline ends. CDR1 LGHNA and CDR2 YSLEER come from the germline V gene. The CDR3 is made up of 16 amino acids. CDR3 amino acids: CASSQDFDYSNQPQHF. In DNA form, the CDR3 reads TGCGCCAGCAGCCAAGATTTTGACTATAGCAATCAGCCCCAGCATTTT.

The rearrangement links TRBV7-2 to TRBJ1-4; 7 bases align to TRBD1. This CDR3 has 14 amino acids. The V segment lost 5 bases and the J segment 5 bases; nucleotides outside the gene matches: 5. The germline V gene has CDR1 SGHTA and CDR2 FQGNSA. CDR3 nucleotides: TGTGCCAGCAGCCCGGACAGGAAGAATGAAAAACTGTTTTTT. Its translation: CASSPDRKNEKLFF.

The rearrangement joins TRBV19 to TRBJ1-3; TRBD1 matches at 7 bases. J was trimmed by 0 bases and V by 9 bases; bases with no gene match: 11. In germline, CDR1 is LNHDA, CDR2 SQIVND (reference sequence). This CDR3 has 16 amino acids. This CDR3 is CASLRQGVSSGNTIYF. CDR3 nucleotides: TGTGCCAGCCTCAGACAGGGAGTAAGCTCTGGAAACACCATATATTTT.

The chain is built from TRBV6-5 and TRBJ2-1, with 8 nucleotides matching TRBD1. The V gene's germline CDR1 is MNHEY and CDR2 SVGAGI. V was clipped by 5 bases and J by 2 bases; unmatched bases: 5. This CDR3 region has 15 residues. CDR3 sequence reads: CASSTDRGTYNEQFF. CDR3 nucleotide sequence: TGTGCCAGCAGTACCGACAGGGGTACCTACAATGAGCAGTTCTTC.

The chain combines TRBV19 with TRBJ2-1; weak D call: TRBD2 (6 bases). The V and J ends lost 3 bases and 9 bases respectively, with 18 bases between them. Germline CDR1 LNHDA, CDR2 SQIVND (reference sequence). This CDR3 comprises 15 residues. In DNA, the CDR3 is TGTGCCAGTAGTATCGTGGGTCAGGGAGGTAGTGAGCAGTTCTTC. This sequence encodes CASSIVGQGGSEQFF.

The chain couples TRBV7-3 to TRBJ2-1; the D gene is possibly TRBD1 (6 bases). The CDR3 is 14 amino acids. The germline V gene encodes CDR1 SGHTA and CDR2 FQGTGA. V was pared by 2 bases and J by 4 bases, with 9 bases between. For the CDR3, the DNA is TGTGCCAGCAGCTTACAGGGGCGGTACAATGAGCAGTTCTTC. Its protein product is CASSLQGRYNEQFF.

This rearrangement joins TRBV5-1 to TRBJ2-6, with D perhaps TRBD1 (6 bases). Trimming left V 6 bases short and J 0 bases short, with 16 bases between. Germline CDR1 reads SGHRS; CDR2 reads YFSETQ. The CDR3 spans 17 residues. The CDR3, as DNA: TGCGCCAGCAACAAAGGGGACATGAACTCTGGGGCCAACGTCCTGACTTTC. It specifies CASNKGDMNSGANVLTF.

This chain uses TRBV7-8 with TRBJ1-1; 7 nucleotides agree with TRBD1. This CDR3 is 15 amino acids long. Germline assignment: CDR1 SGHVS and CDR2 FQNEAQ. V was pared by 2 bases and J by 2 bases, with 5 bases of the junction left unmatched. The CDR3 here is CASSLTQGPNTEAFF. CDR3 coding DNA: TGTGCCAGCAGCTTAACACAGGGGCCTAACACTGAAGCTTTCTTT.

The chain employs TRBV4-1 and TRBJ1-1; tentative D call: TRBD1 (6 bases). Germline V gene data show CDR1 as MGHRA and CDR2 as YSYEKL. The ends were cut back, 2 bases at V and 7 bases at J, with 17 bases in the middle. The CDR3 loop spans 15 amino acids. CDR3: CASSQIHLNRDEAFF. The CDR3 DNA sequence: TGCGCCAGCAGCCAAATCCACCTGAACAGGGATGAAGCTTTCTTT.

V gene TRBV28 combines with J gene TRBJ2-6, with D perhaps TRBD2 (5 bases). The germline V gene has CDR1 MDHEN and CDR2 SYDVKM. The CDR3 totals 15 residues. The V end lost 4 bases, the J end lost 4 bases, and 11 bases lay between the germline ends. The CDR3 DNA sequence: TGTGCCAGCAGTTCCCCCTCGGGGGGGGCCAACGTCCTGACTTTC. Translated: CASSSPSGGANVLTF.

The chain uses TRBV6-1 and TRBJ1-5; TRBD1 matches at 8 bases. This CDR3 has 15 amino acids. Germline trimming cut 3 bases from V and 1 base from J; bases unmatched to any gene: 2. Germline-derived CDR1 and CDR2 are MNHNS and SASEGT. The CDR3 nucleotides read TGTGCCAGCAGTGAGTGGGACAGGAGCAATCAGCCCCAGCATTTT. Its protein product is CASSEWDRSNQPQHF.

The CDR3 DNA reads TGTGCCAGCAGTGACACAGGGGGCAGAAAAGTCTACGAGCAGTACTTC. The encoded protein is CASSDTGGRKVYEQYF. This chain joins TRBV25-1 and TRBJ2-7; 9 nucleotides align to TRBD1. J lost 3 bases, V lost 3 bases, and 9 bases had no gene match. Germline V gene lookup returns CDR1 MGHDK and CDR2 SYGVNS. This CDR3 comprises 16 residues.

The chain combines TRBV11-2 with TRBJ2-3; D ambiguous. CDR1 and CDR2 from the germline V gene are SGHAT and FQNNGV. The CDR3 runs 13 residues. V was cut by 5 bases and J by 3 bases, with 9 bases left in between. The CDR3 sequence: CASSPRLTDTQYF. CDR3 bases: TGTGCCAGCAGCCCAAGACTTACAGATACGCAGTATTTT.

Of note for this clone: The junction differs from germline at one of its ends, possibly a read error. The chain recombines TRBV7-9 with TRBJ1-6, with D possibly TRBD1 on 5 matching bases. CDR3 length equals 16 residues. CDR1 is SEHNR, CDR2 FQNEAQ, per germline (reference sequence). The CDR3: CSSSLVGLSDNSPLHF. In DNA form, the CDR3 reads TGTTCCAGCAGCTTAGTGGGGCTGTCTGATAATTCACCCCTCCACTTT.

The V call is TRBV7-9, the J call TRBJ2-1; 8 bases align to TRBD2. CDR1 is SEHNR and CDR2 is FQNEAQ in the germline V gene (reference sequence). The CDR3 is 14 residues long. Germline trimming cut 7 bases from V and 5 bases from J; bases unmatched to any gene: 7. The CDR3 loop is CASILTSDHNEQFF. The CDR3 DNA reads TGTGCCAGCATTCTGACTAGCGACCACAATGAGCAGTTCTTC.

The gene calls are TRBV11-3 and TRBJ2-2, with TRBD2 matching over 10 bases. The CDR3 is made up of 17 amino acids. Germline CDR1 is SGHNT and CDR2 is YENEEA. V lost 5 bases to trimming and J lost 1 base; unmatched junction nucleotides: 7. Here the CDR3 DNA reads TGTGCCAGCAGCCCTTGGACTAGCGGACAGAACACCGGGGAGCTGTTTTTT. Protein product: CASSPWTSGQNTGELFF. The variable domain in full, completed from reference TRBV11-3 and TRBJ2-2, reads EAGVVQSPRYKIIEKKQPVAFWCNPISGHNTLYWYLQNLGQGPELLIRYENEEAVDDSQLPKDRFSAERLKGVDSTLKIQPAELGDSAVYLCASSPWTSGQNTGELFFGEGSRLTVL.

In DNA, the CDR3 is TGTGCCAGCAGGACAGGGGCCTGGGGCAATCAGCCCCAGCATTTT. It specifies CASRTGAWGNQPQHF. J is TRBJ1-5 and V is TRBV27; 8 bases are a match to TRBD1. Trimming removed 6 bases from V and 2 bases from J; junction bases left unmatched: 6. Germline-derived CDR1 and CDR2 are MNHEY and SMNVEV (reference sequence). The CDR3 contains 15 residues.

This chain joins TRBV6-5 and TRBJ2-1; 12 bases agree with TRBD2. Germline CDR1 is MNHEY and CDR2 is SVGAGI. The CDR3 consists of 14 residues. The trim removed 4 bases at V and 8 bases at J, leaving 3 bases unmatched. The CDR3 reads CASSSSGGGYEQFF. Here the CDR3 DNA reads TGTGCCAGCAGTTCTAGCGGGGGGGGATATGAGCAGTTCTTC.

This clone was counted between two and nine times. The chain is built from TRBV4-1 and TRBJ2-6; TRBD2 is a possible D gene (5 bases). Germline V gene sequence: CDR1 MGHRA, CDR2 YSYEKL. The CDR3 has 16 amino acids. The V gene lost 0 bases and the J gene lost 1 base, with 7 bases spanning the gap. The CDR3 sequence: CASSQDTGSGANVLTF. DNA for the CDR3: TGCGCCAGCAGCCAAGATACGGGGTCTGGGGCCAACGTCCTGACTTTC.

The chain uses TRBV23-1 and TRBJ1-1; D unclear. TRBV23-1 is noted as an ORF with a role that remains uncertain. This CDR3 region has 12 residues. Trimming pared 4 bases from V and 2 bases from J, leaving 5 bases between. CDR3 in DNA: TGCGCCAGCAGTCCCGTAAACACTGAAGCTTTCTTT. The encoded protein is CASSPVNTEAFF.

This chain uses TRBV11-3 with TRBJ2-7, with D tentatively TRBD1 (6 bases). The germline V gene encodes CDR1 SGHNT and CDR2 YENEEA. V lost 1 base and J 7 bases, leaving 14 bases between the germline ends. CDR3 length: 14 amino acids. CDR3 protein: CASSLGGGPGEQYF. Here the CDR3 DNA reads TGTGCCAGCAGCTTAGGTGGGGGCCCGGGAGAGCAGTACTTC.